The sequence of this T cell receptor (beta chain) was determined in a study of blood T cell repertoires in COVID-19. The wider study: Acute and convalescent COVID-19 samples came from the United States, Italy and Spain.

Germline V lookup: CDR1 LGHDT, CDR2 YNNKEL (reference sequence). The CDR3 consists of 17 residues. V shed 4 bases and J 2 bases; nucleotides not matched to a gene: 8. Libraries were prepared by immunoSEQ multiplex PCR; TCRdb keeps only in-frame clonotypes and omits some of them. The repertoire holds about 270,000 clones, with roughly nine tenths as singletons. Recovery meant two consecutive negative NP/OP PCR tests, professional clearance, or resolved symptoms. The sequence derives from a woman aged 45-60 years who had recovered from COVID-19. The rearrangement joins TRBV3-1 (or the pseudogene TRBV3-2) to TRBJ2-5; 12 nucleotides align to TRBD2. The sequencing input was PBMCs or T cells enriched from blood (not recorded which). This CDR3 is CASSRNVGLAGQETQYF. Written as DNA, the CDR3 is TGTGCCAGCAGCCGCAATGTCGGACTAGCGGGACAAGAGACCCAGTACTTC.